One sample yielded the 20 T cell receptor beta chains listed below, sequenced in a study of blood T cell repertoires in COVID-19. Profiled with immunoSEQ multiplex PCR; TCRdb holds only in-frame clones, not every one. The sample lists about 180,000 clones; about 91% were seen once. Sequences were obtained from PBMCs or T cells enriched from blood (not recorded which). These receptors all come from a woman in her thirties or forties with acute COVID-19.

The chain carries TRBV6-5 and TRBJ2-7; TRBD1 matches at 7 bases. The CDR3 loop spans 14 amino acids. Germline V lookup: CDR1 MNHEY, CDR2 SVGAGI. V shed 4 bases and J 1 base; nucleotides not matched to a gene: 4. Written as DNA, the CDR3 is TGTGCCAGCAGTTCATCGACAGGGTCCTACGAGCAGTACTTC. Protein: CASSSSTGSYEQYF.

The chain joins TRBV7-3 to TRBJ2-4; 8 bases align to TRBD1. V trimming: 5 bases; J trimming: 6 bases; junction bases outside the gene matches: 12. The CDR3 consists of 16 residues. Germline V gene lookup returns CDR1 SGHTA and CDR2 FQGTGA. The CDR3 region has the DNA TGTGCCAGCAGCCCAACTGGACAGGGCTTGGGAAACATTCAGTACTTC. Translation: CASSPTGQGLGNIQYF.

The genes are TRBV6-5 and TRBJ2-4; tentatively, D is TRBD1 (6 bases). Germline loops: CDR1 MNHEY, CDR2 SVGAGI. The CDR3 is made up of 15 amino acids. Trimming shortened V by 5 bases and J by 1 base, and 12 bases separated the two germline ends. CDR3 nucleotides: TGTGCCAGCAGTACCGACAGGTTCGCCAAAAACATTCAGTACTTC. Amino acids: CASSTDRFAKNIQYF.

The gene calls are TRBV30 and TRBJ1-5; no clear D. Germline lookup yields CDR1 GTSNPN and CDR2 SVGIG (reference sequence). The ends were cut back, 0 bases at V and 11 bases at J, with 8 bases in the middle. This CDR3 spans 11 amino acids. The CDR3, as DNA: TGTGCCTGGAGTGTAGGAGACTCCCAGCATTTT. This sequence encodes CAWSVGDSQHF. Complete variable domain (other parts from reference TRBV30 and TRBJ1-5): SQTIHQWPATLVQPVGSPLSLECTVEGTSNPNLYWYRQAAGRGLQLLFYSVGIGQISSEVPQNLSASRPQDRQFILSSKKLLLSDSGFYLCAWSVGDSQHFGDGTRLSIL.

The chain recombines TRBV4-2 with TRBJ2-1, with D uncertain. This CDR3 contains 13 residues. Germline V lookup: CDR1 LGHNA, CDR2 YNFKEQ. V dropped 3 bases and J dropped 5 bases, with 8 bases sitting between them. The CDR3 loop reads CASSQFGNNEQFF. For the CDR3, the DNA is TGTGCCAGCAGCCAGTTTGGCAACAATGAGCAGTTCTTC.

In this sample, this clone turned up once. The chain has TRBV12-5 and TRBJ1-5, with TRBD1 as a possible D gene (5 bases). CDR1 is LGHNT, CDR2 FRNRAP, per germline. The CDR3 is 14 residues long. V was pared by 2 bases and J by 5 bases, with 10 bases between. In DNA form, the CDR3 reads TGTGCTAGTGGTTTGTCCGGGGGTTATCAGCCCCAGCATTTT. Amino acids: CASGLSGGYQPQHF.

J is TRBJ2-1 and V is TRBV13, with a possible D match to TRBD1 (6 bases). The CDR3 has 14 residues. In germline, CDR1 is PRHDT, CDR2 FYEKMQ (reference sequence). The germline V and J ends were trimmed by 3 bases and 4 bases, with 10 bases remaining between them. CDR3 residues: CASSLLGAYNEQFF. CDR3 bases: TGTGCCAGCAGCTTGCTGGGGGCATACAATGAGCAGTTCTTC.

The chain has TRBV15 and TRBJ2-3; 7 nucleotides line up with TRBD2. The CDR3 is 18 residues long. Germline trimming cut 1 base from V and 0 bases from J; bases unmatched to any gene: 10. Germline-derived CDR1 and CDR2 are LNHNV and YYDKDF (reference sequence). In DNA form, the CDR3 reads TGTGCCACCAGCAGAGCCTATCGGGCGGGGGTGAGCACAGATACGCAGTATTTT. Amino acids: CATSRAYRAGVSTDTQYF.

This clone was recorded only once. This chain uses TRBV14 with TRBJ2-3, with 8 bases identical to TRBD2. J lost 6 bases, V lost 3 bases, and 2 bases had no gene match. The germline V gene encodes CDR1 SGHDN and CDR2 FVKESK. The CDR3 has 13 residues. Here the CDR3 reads CASSHPGGDTQYF. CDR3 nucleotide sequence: TGTGCCAGCAGCCATCCGGGGGGGGATACGCAGTATTTT.

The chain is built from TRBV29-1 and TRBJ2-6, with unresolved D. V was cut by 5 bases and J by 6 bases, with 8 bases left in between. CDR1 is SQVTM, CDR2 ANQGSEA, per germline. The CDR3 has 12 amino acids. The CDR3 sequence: CSVQVMANVLTF. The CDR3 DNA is TGCAGCGTTCAGGTTATGGCCAACGTCCTGACTTTC.

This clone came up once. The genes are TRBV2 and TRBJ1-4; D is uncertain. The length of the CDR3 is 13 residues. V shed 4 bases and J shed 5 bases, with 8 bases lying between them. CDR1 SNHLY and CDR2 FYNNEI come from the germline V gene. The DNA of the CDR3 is TGTGCCAGCAGTGGGTGGCAGAATGAAAAACTGTTTTTT. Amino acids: CASSGWQNEKLFF.

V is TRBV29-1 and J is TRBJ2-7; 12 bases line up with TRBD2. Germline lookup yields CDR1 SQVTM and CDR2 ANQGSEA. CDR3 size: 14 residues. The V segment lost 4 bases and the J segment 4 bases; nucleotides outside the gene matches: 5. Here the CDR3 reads CSVGASGREYEQYF. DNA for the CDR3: TGCAGCGTTGGGGCTAGCGGGAGGGAATACGAGCAGTACTTC.

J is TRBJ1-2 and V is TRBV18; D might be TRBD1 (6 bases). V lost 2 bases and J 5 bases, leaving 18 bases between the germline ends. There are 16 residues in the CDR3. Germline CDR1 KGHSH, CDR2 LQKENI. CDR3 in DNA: TGTGCCAGCTCACCAGTACAGGGCCTTGGTCGGTATGGCTACACCTTC. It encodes CASSPVQGLGRYGYTF. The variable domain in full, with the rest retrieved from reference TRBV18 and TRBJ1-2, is NAGVMQNPRHLVRRRGQEARLRCSPMKGHSHVYWYRQLPEEGLKFMVYLQKENIIDESGMPKERFSAEFPKEGPSILRIQQVVRGDSAAYFCASSPVQGLGRYGYTFGSGTRLTVV.

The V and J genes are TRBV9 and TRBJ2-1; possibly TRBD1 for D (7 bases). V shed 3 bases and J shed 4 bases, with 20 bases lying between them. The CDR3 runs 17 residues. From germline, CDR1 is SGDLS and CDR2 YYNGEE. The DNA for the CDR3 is TGTGCCAGCAGCGCCCTACCAAACCAGGGGGGTTACAATGAGCAGTTCTTC. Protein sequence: CASSALPNQGGYNEQFF.

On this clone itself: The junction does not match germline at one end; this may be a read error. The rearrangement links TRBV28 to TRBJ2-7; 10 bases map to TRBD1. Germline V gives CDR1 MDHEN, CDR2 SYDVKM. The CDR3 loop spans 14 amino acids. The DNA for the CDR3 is TGTGCCAGCGGGGGACAGGGGTTCTCCGACGAGCAGTACTTC. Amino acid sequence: CASGGQGFSDEQYF.

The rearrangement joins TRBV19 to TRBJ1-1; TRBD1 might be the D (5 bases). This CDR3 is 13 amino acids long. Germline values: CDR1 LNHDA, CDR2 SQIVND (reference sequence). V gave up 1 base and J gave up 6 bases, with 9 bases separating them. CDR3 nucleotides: TGTGCCAGTAGTATAGTGGGGGAGGCTGAAGCTTTCTTT. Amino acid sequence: CASSIVGEAEAFF.

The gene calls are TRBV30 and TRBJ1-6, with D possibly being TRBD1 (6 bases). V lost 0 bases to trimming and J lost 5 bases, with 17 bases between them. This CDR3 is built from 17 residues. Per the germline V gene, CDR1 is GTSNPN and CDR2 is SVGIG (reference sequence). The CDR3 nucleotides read TGTGCCTGGAGTGTACGAAGGGGGACGGTTGATAATTCACCCCTCCACTTT. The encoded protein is CAWSVRRGTVDNSPLHF.

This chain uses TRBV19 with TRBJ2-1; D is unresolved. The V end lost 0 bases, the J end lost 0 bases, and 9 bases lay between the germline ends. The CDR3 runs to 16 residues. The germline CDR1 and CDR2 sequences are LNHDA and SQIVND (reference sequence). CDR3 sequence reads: CASSIESVISYNEQFF. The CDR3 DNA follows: TGTGCCAGTAGTATAGAATCGGTGATCTCCTACAATGAGCAGTTCTTC.

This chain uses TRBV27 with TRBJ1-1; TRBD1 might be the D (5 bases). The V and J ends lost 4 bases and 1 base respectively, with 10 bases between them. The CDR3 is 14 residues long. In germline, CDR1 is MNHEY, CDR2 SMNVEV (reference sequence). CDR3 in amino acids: CASSSPDTNTEAFF. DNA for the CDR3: TGTGCCAGCAGTTCCCCGGACACGAACACTGAAGCTTTCTTT.

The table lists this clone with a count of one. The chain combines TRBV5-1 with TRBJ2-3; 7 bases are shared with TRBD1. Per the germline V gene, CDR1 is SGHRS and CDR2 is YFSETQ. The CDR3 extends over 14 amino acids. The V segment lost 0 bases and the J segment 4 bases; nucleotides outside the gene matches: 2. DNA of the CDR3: TGCGCCAGCAGCTTGGAGGGGGCAGCAGATACGCAGTATTTT. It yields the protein CASSLEGAADTQYF.